One sample yielded the 10 T cell receptor beta chains listed below, sequenced in a study of cytomegalovirus exposure and HLA in healthy donors. The PCR used 60 Vbeta and 13 Jbeta primers. Libraries were prepared by immunoSEQ multiplex PCR; TCRdb keeps only in-frame clonotypes and omits some of them. The table shows under 150,000 clones, with around 78% occurring only once. The source material was PBMCs. These receptor sequences come from a woman aged 45-65 years in good health and CMV-seronegative.

This rearrangement joins TRBV28 to TRBJ1-2, with a possible D match to TRBD1 (5 bases). The germline V gene encodes CDR1 MDHEN and CDR2 SYDVKM. The CDR3 has 15 residues. V lost 1 base and J 2 bases, leaving 11 bases between the germline ends. This CDR3 is CASSLFQGSNYGYTF. The CDR3 DNA follows: TGTGCCAGCAGTTTATTTCAGGGCTCCAACTATGGCTACACCTTC.

CDR3 sequence reads: CASSSGPRGGYTF. The CDR3 DNA sequence: TGTGCCAGCAGCTCCGGGCCCCGGGGAGGCTACACCTTC. This chain links TRBV6-4 with TRBJ1-2; no firm D call. The germline CDR1 and CDR2 sequences are MRHNA and SNTAGT. The CDR3 contains 13 residues. The V and J ends lost 6 bases and 8 bases respectively, with 16 bases between them.

The chain carries TRBV5-4 and TRBJ1-6; no definite D call. Germline loops: CDR1 SGHNT, CDR2 YYREEE (reference sequence). Trimming took 1 base from V and 7 from J, leaving 15 bases between them. The CDR3 contains 16 residues. Here the CDR3 reads CASSLSTPGPNSPLHF. CDR3 sequence (DNA): TGTGCCAGCAGCTTGAGCACTCCCGGTCCAAATTCACCCCTCCACTTT. The whole variable domain, filled in from reference TRBV5-4 and TRBJ1-6, reads ETGVTQSPTHLIKTRGQQVTLRCSSQSGHNTVSWYQQALGQGPQFIFQYYREEENGRGNFPPRFSGLQFPNYSSELNVNALELDDSALYLCASSLSTPGPNSPLHFGNGTRLTVT.

The rearrangement joins TRBV6-5 to TRBJ2-1, with a weak D call TRBD1 (8 bases). This CDR3 region has 15 residues. Germline V gene sequence: CDR1 MNHEY, CDR2 SVGAGI. V gave up 0 bases and J gave up 4 bases, with 10 bases separating them. The DNA of the CDR3 is TGTGCCAGCAGTTACTCACAGGGGGGGTACAATGAGCAGTTCTTC. Encoded protein: CASSYSQGGYNEQFF.

The rearrangement joins TRBV29-1 to TRBJ1-1, with D hard to call. From germline, CDR1 is SQVTM and CDR2 ANQGSEA. The CDR3 loop spans 13 amino acids. Trimming left V 4 bases short and J 1 base short, with 10 bases between. The CDR3: CSVVGRPNTEAFF. In DNA form, the CDR3 reads TGCAGCGTTGTTGGGAGGCCGAACACTGAAGCTTTCTTT. Filled out from reference TRBV29-1 and TRBJ1-1, the complete variable domain reads SAVISQKPSRDICQRGTSLTIQCQVDSQVTMMFWYRQQPGQSLTLIATANQGSEATYESGFVIDKFPISRPNLTFSTLTVSNMSPEDSSIYLCSVVGRPNTEAFFGQGTRLTVV.

This clone appeared a few times. This chain joins TRBV6-8 and TRBJ2-7; possible D gene TRBD1, 5 bases. Germline V gene sequence: CDR1 MNHGY, CDR2 SAAAGT. The CDR3 covers 15 residues. The V gene lost 6 bases and the J gene lost 2 bases, with 17 bases spanning the gap. The CDR3 sequence is CASSIRGNGPYEQYV. The CDR3 nucleotides read TGTGCCAGCAGCATAAGGGGTAACGGACCCTACGAGCAGTACGTC.

The chain joins TRBV29-1 to TRBJ2-7; perhaps TRBD2 as D (5 bases). The CDR3 sequence is 14 residues long. Germline CDR1 SQVTM, CDR2 ANQGSEA. The V and J ends lost 4 bases and 2 bases respectively, with 15 bases between them. The CDR3 spells CSVARDIGTYEQYF. The CDR3, as DNA: TGCAGCGTTGCGAGGGATATAGGCACCTACGAGCAGTACTTC.

The chain is built from TRBV7-9 and TRBJ1-1, with TRBD1 matching 8 bases. Trimming took 1 base from V and 6 from J; bases not matched to a gene: 4. Germline V gives CDR1 SEHNR, CDR2 FQNEAQ (reference sequence). The CDR3 loop spans 14 amino acids. This chain's CDR3 is CASSLDRGFSEAFF. In DNA form, the CDR3 reads TGTGCCAGCAGCTTAGACAGGGGGTTTTCTGAAGCTTTCTTT.

The J gene is TRBJ2-3, the V gene TRBV5-4, with a possible D match to TRBD1 (5 bases). CDR3 size: 13 residues. Trimming took off 5 bases at V and 1 base at J, with 8 bases between the two ends. CDR1 and CDR2 (germline): SGHNT, YYREEE (reference sequence). The CDR3 reads CASRLGGTDTQYF. The CDR3 DNA sequence: TGTGCCAGCAGGCTAGGGGGCACAGATACGCAGTATTTT.

On this clone: It is unclear where the CDR3 begins or ends on the DNA, so no DNA is shown, and the CDR3 is as TCRdb lists it. The gene calls are TRBV29-1 and TRBJ1-5; TRBD1 was called by the table and not checked on the DNA. Termini included, the CDR3 measures 12 amino acids. Germline CDR1 SQVTM, CDR2 ANQGSEA. The CDR3 protein is CSVGVGNQPQNF.